This TCR beta chain was found in a study of blood T cell repertoires in COVID-19 (dated by TCRdb to the early 2020s). Some background on the complete study: The collaborator samples originated in the United States, Italy and Spain and spanned the acute and convalescent phases of COVID-19. Nearly every sample came with metadata listing a de-identified subject ID, COVID-19 status, age in years and sex. The repertoires were released in a freely available public database intended as a resource for research on the immune response to SARS-CoV-2. The material from the prospective study consisted of cDNA or gDNA derived from T cells, B-cell-depleted T cells, or PBMCs. Subjects who had been exposed to COVID-19, were actively infected with it, or had recovered from it provided the deeply sampled blood TCRbeta repertoires that made up the dataset. Where available, HLA class I and class II types were obtained from metadata supplied by the sample provider rather than from assay-based typing. The samples were drawn from two sources: the first 160 participants of the ongoing ImmuneRACE study, and about 1,300 subjects contributed by 6 global collaborators. The full study reports these points: How much clinical and demographic metadata was included differed by source and by participant, and the metadata was provided uncurated.

On this clone itself: No antigen is known for it. Base qualities are not recorded, but no much larger clone differs from it by a single base.

Trimming takes 5 bases off V and 0 bases off J; junction bases not matched to a gene: 4. The germline V gene encodes CDR1 SGHTA and CDR2 FQGNSA. The CDR3 has 15 amino acids, counting the end cysteine and phenylalanine. Left in the record is the CDR3 DNA by itself, 45 bases read in frame from the first base. Collaborating institutions collected whole blood in K2EDTA tubes following their own protocols. Collaborator samples were shipped for TCRbeta analysis as frozen whole blood, isolated PBMCs, or DNA extracted from either sample type. TCRbeta CDR3 regions were amplified from genomic DNA using the immunoSEQ Assay, a bias-controlled multiplex PCR. The study's processing was this. Within the assay, amplification of reference gene primers was used to estimate how many nucleated cells each sample contained. Sequence reads were collapsed and filtered to measure the absolute abundance of every unique TCRbeta CDR3 rearrangement. For each sample, productive Simpson clonality was calculated as the square root of Simpson's diversity index across productive rearrangements. This is the immuneACCESS table as TCRdb keeps it, with only in-frame sequences that have V and J called. A part of the clones is gone; compared with another copy, unresolved V genes explain less than half, and the rest is unexplained. V and J calls and clone size are copied from that table; D and trimming were computed from the DNA. Present in this sample are about 120,000 clones, almost 90% of which were seen just once. The ten biggest clones cover about 1% of the sample.

This clonotype was obtained from a woman in her fifties or sixties with active or convalescent COVID-19. Material for sequencing was peripheral blood. The chain joins TRBV7-2 to TRBJ2-1, with 7 bases in between that match TRBD2. The nucleotides are TGTGCCAGCAGCCCTAGCGGATCCTCCTACAATGAGCAGTTCTTC. Its protein is CASSPSGSSYNEQFF.